Listed below are T cell receptor beta chains from one sample, sequenced in a study of blood T cell repertoires in COVID-19. Assay used: immunoSEQ multiplex PCR; TCRdb lists only in-frame clones, some missing. This table holds more than 300,000 clones, approximately 87% found once. The specimen was peripheral blood. These receptors were collected from a woman in her forties or fifties with COVID-19, enrolled during active disease. Both conserved end residues are part of each CDR3. D genes are given only for firm matches. For some rows the clone size is stated as once, few or many, or as a class when expanded; others skip it.

V: TRBV5-6; size: NA; J: TRBJ1-4; D: TRBD1; CDR3: CASSLVGGTGPPTNEKLFF; DNA: TGTGCCAGCAGCTTGGTAGGGGGGACAGGGCCACCAACTAATGAAAAACTGTTTTTT
V: TRBV11-2; size: NA; J: TRBJ2-7; D: NA; CDR3: CASSLGGRISSYEQYF; DNA: TGTGCCAGCAGCTTAGGGGGGCGGATAAGCTCCTACGAGCAGTACTTC
V: TRBV5-1; size: NA; J: TRBJ2-7; D: TRBD1; CDR3: CASSQGTGNYEQYF; DNA: TGCGCCAGCAGCCAAGGGACAGGCAACTACGAGCAGTACTTC
V: TRBV3-1/TRBV3-2; size: NA; J: TRBJ2-7; D: TRBD2; CDR3: CASSQDLAGRPYEQYF; DNA: TGTGCCAGCAGCCAAGATCTAGCGGGTCGGCCGTACGAGCAGTACTTC
V: TRBV7-8; size: NA; J: TRBJ1-1; D: NA; CDR3: CASSPRDTEAFF; DNA: TGTGCCAGCAGCCCCAGGGACACTGAAGCTTTCTTT
V: TRBV24-1; size: NA; J: TRBJ2-1; D: NA; CDR3: CATSDPRTGYNEQFF; DNA: TGTGCCACCAGTGATCCCCGAACGGGGTACAATGAGCAGTTCTTC
V: TRBV30; size: NA; J: TRBJ2-1; D: TRBD1; CDR3: CAWSRGTGLHEQFF; DNA: TGTGCCTGGAGTAGAGGGACAGGCCTTCATGAGCAGTTCTTC
V: TRBV19; size: NA; J: TRBJ1-4; D: NA; CDR3: CASRRASTNEKLFF; DNA: TGTGCCAGTAGGAGAGCCTCAACTAATGAAAAACTGTTTTTT
V: TRBV5-5; size: once; J: TRBJ1-5; D: TRBD1; CDR3: CASSRDRANSNQPQHF; DNA: TGTGCCAGCAGCCGAGACAGGGCGAATAGCAATCAGCCCCAGCATTTT
V: TRBV27; size: NA; J: TRBJ2-3; D: TRBD1; CDR3: CASKRQGRTDTQYF; DNA: TGTGCCAGCAAACGACAGGGCCGCACAGATACGCAGTATTTT
V: TRBV6-5; size: NA; J: TRBJ1-6; D: TRBD1; CDR3: CASSYGGTGGTPLHF; DNA: TGTGCCAGCAGTTACGGTGGGACAGGGGGAACACCCCTCCACTTT
V: TRBV2; size: NA; J: TRBJ1-2; D: TRBD1; CDR3: CASTMGQGYGYTF; DNA: TGTGCCAGCACCATGGGACAGGGCTATGGCTACACCTTC